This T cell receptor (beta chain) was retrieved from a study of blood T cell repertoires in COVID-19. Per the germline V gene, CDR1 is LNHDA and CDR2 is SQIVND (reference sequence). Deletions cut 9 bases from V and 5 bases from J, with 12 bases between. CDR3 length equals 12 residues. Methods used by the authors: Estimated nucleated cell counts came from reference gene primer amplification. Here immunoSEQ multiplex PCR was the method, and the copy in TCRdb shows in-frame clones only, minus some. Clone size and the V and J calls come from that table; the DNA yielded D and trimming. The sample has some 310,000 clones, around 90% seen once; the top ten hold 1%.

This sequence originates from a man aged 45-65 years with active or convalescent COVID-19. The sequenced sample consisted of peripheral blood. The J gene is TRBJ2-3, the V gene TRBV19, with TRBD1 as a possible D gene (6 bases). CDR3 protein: CASLDRRDTQYF. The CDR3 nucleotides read TGTGCCAGCCTCGACAGGAGAGATACGCAGTATTTT.